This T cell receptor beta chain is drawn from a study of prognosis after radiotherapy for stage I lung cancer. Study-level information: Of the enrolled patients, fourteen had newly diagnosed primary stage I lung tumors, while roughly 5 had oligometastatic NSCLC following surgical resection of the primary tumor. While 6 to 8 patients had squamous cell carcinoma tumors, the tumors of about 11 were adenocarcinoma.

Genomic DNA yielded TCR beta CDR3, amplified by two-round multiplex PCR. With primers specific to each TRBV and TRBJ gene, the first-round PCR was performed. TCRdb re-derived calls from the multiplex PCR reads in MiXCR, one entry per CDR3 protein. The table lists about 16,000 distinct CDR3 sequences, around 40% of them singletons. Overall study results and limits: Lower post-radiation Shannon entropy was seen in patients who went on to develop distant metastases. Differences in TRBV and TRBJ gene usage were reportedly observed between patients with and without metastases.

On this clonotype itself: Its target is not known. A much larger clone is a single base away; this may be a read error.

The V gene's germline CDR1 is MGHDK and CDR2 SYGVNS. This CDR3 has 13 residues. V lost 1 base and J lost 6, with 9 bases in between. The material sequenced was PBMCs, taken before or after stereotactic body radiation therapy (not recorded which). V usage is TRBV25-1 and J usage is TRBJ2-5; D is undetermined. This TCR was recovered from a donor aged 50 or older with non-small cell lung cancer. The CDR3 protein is CASSELSTKTQYF. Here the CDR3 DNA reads TGTGCCAGCAGTGAATTAAGCACGAAGACCCAGTACTTC.